The 4 T cell receptor beta chains given below trace back to one sample, sequenced in a study of graft-versus-host responses after intestinal transplantation (dated by TCRdb to about 2021). The protocol used for the library was the immunoSEQ multiplex PCR assay. TCRdb obtained this table from immuneACCESS and retained in-frame rearrangements with V and J assigned. These tables miss some clones; where compared with another copy, unresolved V genes account for less than half of the shortfall, and the remainder is unexplained. Here the sample has roughly 45,000 clones; around 96% occur a single time. The biggest ten clones account for about 1.4% of the sample. Source: PBMCs, taken approximately 360 days after intestinal transplant. These receptors originate from a human patient who received an intestinal transplant, so some T cells may come from the graft donor.

The rearrangement joins TRBV6-5 to TRBJ1-6; maybe TRBD1 (5 bases). Trimming cost V 4 bases and J 6 bases, with 7 bases left between them. Looked up from germline, CDR1 is MNHEY and CDR2 is SVGAGI. There are 13 residues in the CDR3. CDR3 DNA: TGTGCCAGCAGTTTTGGGACTAATTCACCCCTCCACTTT. Translation: CASSFGTNSPLHF.

This sequence joins TRBV30 and TRBJ2-7; D unresolved. Germline lookup yields CDR1 GTSNPN and CDR2 SVGIG (reference sequence). Trimming pared 5 bases from V and 3 bases from J, leaving 8 bases between. There are 11 residues in the CDR3. The DNA for the CDR3 is TGTGCCTGGTCTAACGGCTACGAGCAGTACTTC. Encoded protein: CAWSNGYEQYF.

The CDR3 loop reads CASSMLAGRNTGELFF. In DNA form, the CDR3 reads TGTGCCAGCAGCATGCTAGCTGGGAGGAACACCGGGGAGCTGTTTTTT. The rearrangement links TRBV5-4 to TRBJ2-2, with D perhaps TRBD2 (5 bases). V was trimmed by 4 bases and J by 1 base, leaving 14 bases between them. Germline values: CDR1 SGHNT, CDR2 YYREEE (reference sequence). The CDR3 sequence is 16 residues long.

To note about this clone: The junction and the germline gene differ at one end; a read error may be behind it. The chain is built from TRBV6-5 and TRBJ2-5; D gene unclear. TRBJ2-7 explains the end of the DNA better; the J call may be wrong. CDR3 length equals 13 residues. The germline V gene encodes CDR1 MNHEY and CDR2 SVGAGI. The CDR3, as DNA: TGTGCCAGCAGTTACTTGGGCTCCCACGAGCAGTACTTC. This translates into CASSYLGSHEQYF.